Listed here are 2 T cell receptor beta chains from one sample, sequenced in a study of shared T cell receptors in the human thymus. Assay used: immunoSEQ multiplex PCR; TCRdb lists only in-frame clones, some missing. The repertoire has more than 550,000 clones, approximately 85% of them found once; the top ten carry roughly 0.01%. This sample also appeared in a second study, on human thymus T cells.

Sequenced material: thymocytes. These receptors were collected from a girl younger than two with a congenital heart defect.

The chain links TRBV6-5 to TRBJ1-1; 7 bases are a match to TRBD1. Trimming removed 2 bases from V and 6 bases from J; junction bases left unmatched: 12. The germline V gene has CDR1 MNHEY and CDR2 SVGAGI. The CDR3 contains 16 residues. CDR3 bases: TGTGCCAGCAGTTACATTGGGAGACAGGGATTACCTGAAGCTTTCTTT. As protein: CASSYIGRQGLPEAFF.

The V call is TRBV27, the J call TRBJ1-1; D call uncertain. Germline loops: CDR1 MNHEY, CDR2 SMNVEV (reference sequence). The CDR3 has 13 residues. Trimming removed 3 bases from V and 0 bases from J, with 5 bases in between. The CDR3 loop is CASSFRMNTEAFF. The CDR3 region has the DNA TGTGCCAGCAGTTTCAGGATGAACACTGAAGCTTTCTTT.